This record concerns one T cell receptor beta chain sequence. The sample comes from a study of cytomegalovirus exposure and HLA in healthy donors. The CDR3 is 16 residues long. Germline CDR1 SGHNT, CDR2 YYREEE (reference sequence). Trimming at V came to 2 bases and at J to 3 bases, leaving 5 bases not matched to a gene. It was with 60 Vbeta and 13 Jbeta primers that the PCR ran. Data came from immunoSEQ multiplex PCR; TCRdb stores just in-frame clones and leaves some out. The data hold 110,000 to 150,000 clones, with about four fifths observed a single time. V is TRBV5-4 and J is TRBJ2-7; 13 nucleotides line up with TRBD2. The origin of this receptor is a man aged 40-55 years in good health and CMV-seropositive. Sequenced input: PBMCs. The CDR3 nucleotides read TGTGCCAGCAGCTTCCCGGGACTAGCGGGAAACTACGAGCAGTACTTC. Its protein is CASSFPGLAGNYEQYF. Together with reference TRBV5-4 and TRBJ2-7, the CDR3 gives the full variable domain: ETGVTQSPTHLIKTRGQQVTLRCSSQSGHNTVSWYQQALGQGPQFIFQYYREEENGRGNFPPRFSGLQFPNYSSELNVNALELDDSALYLCASSFPGLAGNYEQYFGPGTRLTVT.